The present T cell receptor (beta chain) was sequenced within a study of blood T cell repertoires in COVID-19 (dated by TCRdb to about 2020). The study in broad terms: Collaborator samples came from the United States, Italy and Spain and covered acute and convalescent phases of COVID-19. The prospective study material was composed of cDNA or gDNA derived from T cells, B-cell-depleted T cells, or PBMCs. The sample metadata nearly always contained a de-identified subject ID, COVID-19 status, age in years and sex. Deeply sampled blood TCRbeta repertoires from subjects exposed to, actively infected with, or recovered from COVID-19 were included in the dataset. The repertoires were released in a freely available public database intended as a resource for research on the immune response to SARS-CoV-2. HLA class I and class II types, where available, came from metadata supplied by the sample provider rather than from assay-based typing. The samples were drawn from the first 160 participants of the ongoing ImmuneRACE study and from 1,254 subjects provided by 6 global collaborators. What the study reported, not specific to this receptor: The amount of clinical and demographic metadata varied by source and participant and was provided uncurated.

The germline V gene supplies CDR1 MGHRA and CDR2 YSYEKL. Clipping removes 6 bases from V and 9 bases from J, with 11 as the unmatched junction base count. The CDR3 runs 15 amino acids, cysteine and phenylalanine included. Only CDR3 DNA remains: 45 bases, in frame from the first base. TCRbeta CDR3 regions were amplified from genomic DNA using the immunoSEQ Assay, a bias-controlled multiplex PCR. The original methods were these. The number of nucleated cells in each sample was estimated by amplification of reference gene primers within the assay. To quantify the absolute abundance of each unique TCRbeta CDR3 rearrangement, sequence reads were collapsed and filtered. Productive Simpson clonality was computed per sample as the square root of Simpson's diversity index over productive rearrangements. Held by TCRdb, this immuneACCESS table contains in-frame sequences only and omits some clones. Under half of the omission traces to an unresolved V gene where checked; the cause of the rest is unknown. Clone size and V and J calls were adopted from that table, with D and trimming inferred from the DNA. The sample table shows 150,000 to 200,000 clones, and more than 75% are seen once. The ten largest make up 17% of the sample.

Enrolling through a virtual design, the prospective study's participants ranged in age from about 18 to 89 years and lived across 24 United States geographic areas. To assign participants to cohorts, the prospective study relied on clinical history that participants themselves reported in a screening survey and a study questionnaire. In the prospective study, whole blood, serum and a nasopharyngeal or oropharyngeal swab were collected from each participant by mobile phlebotomists. Additional blood draws and questionnaires over an approximately two-month period could optionally be provided by prospective study participants. Before DNA extraction, blood samples from the prospective study were shipped at room temperature or frozen. Details on this clone: Its antigen has not been determined. No base qualities exist here, and no much larger clone lies one base off it. The same CDR3 is also encoded by other DNA sequences in this sample.

The sequenced sample consisted of PBMCs or T cells enriched from blood (not recorded which). This receptor chain uses TRBV4-1 and TRBJ2-1, and 10 bases in between align with TRBD2. The clonotype was recovered from a woman between 50 and 59 years old with acute COVID-19. The CDR3 here reads CASRPSGGASGEQFF. In nucleotides, the sequence is TGCGCCAGCAGGCCTAGCGGGGGAGCATCTGGTGAGCAGTTCTTC.